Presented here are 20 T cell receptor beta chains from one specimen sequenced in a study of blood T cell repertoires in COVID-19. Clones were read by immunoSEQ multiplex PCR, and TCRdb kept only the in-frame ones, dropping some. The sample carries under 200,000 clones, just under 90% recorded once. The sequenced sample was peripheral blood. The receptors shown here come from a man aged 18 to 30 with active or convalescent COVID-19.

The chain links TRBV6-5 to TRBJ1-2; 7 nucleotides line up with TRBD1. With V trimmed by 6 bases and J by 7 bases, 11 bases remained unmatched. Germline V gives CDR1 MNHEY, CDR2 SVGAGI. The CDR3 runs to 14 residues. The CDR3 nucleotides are TGTGCCAGCAGAGATGGACAGGAGACCCTTGGCTACACCTTC. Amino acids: CASRDGQETLGYTF.

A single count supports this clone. CDR3 residues: CASSPWGEAPYNEQFF. The CDR3, as DNA: TGTGCCAGCAGCCCTTGGGGAGAGGCCCCCTACAATGAGCAGTTCTTC. The chain is built from TRBV11-3 and TRBJ2-1; D perhaps matches TRBD2 (5 bases). Germline V lookup: CDR1 SGHNT, CDR2 YENEEA. CDR3 length equals 16 residues. V gave up 5 bases and J gave up 2 bases, with 16 bases separating them.

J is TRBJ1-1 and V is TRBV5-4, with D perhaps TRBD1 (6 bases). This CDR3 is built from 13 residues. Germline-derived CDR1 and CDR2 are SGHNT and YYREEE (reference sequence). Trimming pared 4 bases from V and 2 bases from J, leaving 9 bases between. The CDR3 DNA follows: TGTGCCAGCAGCCGGACAGCTAACACTGAAGCTTTCTTT. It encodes CASSRTANTEAFF. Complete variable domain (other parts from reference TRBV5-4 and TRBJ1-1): ETGVTQSPTHLIKTRGQQVTLRCSSQSGHNTVSWYQQALGQGPQFIFQYYREEENGRGNFPPRFSGLQFPNYSSELNVNALELDDSALYLCASSRTANTEAFFGQGTRLTVV.

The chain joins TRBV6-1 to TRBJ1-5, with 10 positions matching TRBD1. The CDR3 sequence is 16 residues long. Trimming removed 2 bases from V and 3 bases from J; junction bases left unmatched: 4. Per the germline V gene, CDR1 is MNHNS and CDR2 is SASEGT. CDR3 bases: TGTGCCAGCAGTGAACCGGGACAGGGGTACAATCAGCCCCAGCATTTT. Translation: CASSEPGQGYNQPQHF.

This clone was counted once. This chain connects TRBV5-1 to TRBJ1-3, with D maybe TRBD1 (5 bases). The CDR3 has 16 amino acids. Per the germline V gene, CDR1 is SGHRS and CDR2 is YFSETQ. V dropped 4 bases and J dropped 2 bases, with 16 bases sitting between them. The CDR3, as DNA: TGCGCCAGCAGCGTGGAAACAGGTTTCACTGGAAACACCATATATTTT. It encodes CASSVETGFTGNTIYF.

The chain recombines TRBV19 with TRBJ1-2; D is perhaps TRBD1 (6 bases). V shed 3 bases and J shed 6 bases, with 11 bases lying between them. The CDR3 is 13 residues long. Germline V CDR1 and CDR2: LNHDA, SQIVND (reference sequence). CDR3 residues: CASSIGTFNGYTF. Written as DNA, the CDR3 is TGTGCCAGTAGTATCGGGACATTTAATGGCTACACCTTC. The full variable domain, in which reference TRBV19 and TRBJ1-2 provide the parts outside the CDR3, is DGGITQSPKYLFRKEGQNVTLSCEQNLNHDAMYWYRQDPGQGLRLIYYSQIVNDFQKGDIAEGYSVSREKKESFPLTVTSAQKNPTAFYLCASSIGTFNGYTFGSGTRLTVV.

DNA of the CDR3: TGTGCCAGCAGTTTACAGGGAATTGGTGAAAAACTGTTTTTT. This codes for CASSLQGIGEKLFF. V is TRBV28 and J is TRBJ1-4, with a tentative D call TRBD1 (5 bases). Germline-derived CDR1 and CDR2 are MDHEN and SYDVKM. The CDR3 consists of 14 residues. Between the trimmed V and J ends, which lost 2 bases and 7 bases, there was a span of 11 bases.

For the CDR3, the DNA is TGTGCCAGCAGAACACTCAGGGGATTGGAGACCCAGTACTTC. Residues: CASRTLRGLETQYF. The chain uses TRBV28 and TRBJ2-5; D perhaps matches TRBD1 (6 bases). The CDR3 contains 14 residues. CDR1 MDHEN and CDR2 SYDVKM come from the germline V gene. V lost 6 bases and J lost 5, with 16 bases in between. The full variable domain, its missing parts supplied by reference TRBV28 and TRBJ2-5, is DVKVTQSSRYLVKRTGEKVFLECVQDMDHENMFWYRQDPGLGLRLIYFSYDVKMKEKGDIPEGYSVSREKKERFSLILESASTNQTSMYLCASRTLRGLETQYFGPGTRLLVL.

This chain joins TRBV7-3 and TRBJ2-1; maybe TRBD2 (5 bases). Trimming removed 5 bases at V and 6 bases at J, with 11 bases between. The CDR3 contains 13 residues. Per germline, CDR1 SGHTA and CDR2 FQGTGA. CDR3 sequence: CASSTGLANEQFF. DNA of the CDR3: TGTGCCAGCAGCACTGGACTTGCCAATGAGCAGTTCTTC.

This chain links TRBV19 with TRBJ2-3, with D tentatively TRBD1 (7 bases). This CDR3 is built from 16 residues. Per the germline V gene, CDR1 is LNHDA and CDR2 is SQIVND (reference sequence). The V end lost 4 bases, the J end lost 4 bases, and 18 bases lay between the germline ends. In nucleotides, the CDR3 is TGTGCCAGTAGTAGCGGGACAGTAGAGACGGCAGATACGCAGTATTTT. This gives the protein CASSSGTVETADTQYF.

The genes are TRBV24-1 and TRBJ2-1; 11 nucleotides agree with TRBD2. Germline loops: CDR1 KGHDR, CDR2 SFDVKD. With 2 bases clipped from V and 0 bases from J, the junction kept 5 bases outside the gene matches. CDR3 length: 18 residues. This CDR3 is CATSDSGTSGSSYNEQFF. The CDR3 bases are TGTGCCACCAGTGATTCCGGGACTAGCGGAAGCTCCTACAATGAGCAGTTCTTC.

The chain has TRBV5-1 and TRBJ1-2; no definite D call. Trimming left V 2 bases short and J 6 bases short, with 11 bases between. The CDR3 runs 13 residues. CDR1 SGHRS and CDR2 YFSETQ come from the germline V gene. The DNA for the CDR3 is TGCGCCAGCAGCTTAACCCAGGTAGATGGCTACACCTTC. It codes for CASSLTQVDGYTF.

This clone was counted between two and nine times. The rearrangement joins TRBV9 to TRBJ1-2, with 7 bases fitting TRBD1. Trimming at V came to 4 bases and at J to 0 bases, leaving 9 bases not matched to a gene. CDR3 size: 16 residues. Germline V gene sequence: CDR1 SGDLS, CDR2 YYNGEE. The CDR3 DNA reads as TGTGCCAGCAGCATGAGGGACAGTCGAACTAACTATGGCTACACCTTC. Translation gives CASSMRDSRTNYGYTF.

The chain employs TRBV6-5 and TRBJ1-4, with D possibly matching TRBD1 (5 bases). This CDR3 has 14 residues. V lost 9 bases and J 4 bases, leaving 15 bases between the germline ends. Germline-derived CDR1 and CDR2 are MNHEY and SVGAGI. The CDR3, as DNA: TGTGCCAGTACCTTCCCGGGGGGTAATGAAAAACTGTTTTTT. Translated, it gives CASTFPGGNEKLFF.

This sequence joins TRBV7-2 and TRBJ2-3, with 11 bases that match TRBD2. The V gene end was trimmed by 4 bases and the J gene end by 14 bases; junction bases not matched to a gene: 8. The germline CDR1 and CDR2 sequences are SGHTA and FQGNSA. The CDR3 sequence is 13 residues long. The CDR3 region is CASSSTLAGDGYF. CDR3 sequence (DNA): TGTGCCAGCAGCTCAACACTAGCGGGGGATGGGTATTTT.

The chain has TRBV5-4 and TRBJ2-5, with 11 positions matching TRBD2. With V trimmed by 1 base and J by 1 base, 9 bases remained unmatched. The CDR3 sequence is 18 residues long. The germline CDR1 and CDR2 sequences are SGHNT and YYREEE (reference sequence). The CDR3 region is CASSLLAGGRWGQETQYF. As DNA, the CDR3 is TGTGCCAGCAGCTTGTTAGCGGGAGGGAGGTGGGGCCAAGAGACCCAGTACTTC. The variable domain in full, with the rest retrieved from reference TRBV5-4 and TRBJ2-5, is ETGVTQSPTHLIKTRGQQVTLRCSSQSGHNTVSWYQQALGQGPQFIFQYYREEENGRGNFPPRFSGLQFPNYSSELNVNALELDDSALYLCASSLLAGGRWGQETQYFGPGTRLLVL.

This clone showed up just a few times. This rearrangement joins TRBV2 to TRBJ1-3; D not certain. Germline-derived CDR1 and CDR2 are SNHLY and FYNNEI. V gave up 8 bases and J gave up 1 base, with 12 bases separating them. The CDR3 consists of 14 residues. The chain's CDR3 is CASDRRTSGNTIYF. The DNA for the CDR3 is TGTGCCAGCGACCGTAGGACTTCTGGAAACACCATATATTTT.

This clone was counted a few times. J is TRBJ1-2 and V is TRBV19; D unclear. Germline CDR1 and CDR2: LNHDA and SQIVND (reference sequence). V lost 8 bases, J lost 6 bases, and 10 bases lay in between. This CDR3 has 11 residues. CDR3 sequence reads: CASFGGHGYTF. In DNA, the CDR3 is TGTGCCAGTTTCGGAGGACATGGCTACACCTTC.

The CDR3, as DNA: TGTGCCAGCTTCGGAGGCACTGAAGCTTTCTTT. The encoded protein is CASFGGTEAFF. The J gene is TRBJ1-1, the V gene TRBV27, with D unclear. Germline values: CDR1 MNHEY, CDR2 SMNVEV (reference sequence). Deletions cut 8 bases from V and 4 bases from J, with 8 bases between. The CDR3 length is 11 residues.

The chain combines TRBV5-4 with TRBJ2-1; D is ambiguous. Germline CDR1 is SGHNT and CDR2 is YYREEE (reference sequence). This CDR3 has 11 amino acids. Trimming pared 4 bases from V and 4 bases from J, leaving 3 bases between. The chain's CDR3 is CASSTYNEQFF. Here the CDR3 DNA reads TGTGCCAGCAGCACTTACAATGAGCAGTTCTTC.